Listed here are 2 T cell receptor beta chains from one sample, sequenced in a study of PD-1 blockade in classical Hodgkin lymphoma. Data came from immunoSEQ multiplex PCR; TCRdb stores just in-frame clones and leaves some out. The sample carries 10,000 to 15,000 clones, less than 90% recorded once. With no exception, relapse followed autologous stem cell transplantation in all patients, and brentuximab vedotin exposure varied. Specimen: peripheral blood mononuclear cells (PBMCs), collected at baseline. Source of these receptors: a human donor with classical Hodgkin lymphoma.

The gene calls are TRBV18 and TRBJ2-1; TRBD2 matches at 11 bases. The CDR3 contains 16 residues. Germline V CDR1 and CDR2: KGHSH, LQKENI. The ends lost 7 bases at V and 5 bases at J; junction bases unmatched: 10. In DNA, the CDR3 is TGTGCCAGCTTACCGACTAGCGGGGTGGGGAACAATGAGCAGTTCTTC. Protein product: CASLPTSGVGNNEQFF.

This chain uses TRBV15 with TRBJ2-5; TRBD2 matches 13 bases. Germline-derived CDR1 and CDR2 are LNHNV and YYDKDF (reference sequence). The CDR3 consists of 16 residues. V gave up 1 base and J gave up 4 bases; unmatched junction bases: 3. The CDR3 DNA reads as TGTGCCACCAGCAGAGGAACTAGCGGGGGGGCAGAGACCCAGTACTTC. It codes for CATSRGTSGGAETQYF. Looking up the rest from reference TRBV15 and TRBJ2-5 gives the full variable domain: DAMVIQNPRYQVTQFGKPVTLSCSQTLNHNVMYWYQQKSSQAPKLLFHYYDKDFNNEADTPDNFQSRRPNTSFCFLDIRSPGLGDTAMYLCATSRGTSGGAETQYFGPGTRLLVL.